This T cell receptor (beta chain) comes out of a study of T cells in Graves' hyperthyroidism and ophthalmopathy. Study results and limitations: In validation, the model predicted ophthalmopathy. These predictions came a median about 6.5 months before onset.

Amplified TCR beta CDR3 regions came from RNA transcripts. During a first-round RT-PCR of the TCR CDR3, the HTBI primer set was used. TCRdb analysed the multiplex PCR reads with MiXCR anew, one entry per CDR3 protein. The data show under 400,000 distinct CDR3 sequences, roughly 25% seen once. Germline V gene lookup returns CDR1 SGHTA and CDR2 FQGNSA. The CDR3 extends over 15 amino acids. Patients were aged 18 to 65, had disease duration under 2 months, and had newly diagnosed hyperthyroidism. To note about this clonotype: Its antigen is still unknown. A junction boundary mismatches the germline segment, possibly from a read error.

This clonotype was sampled from a man in his forties or fifties with Graves' hyperthyroidism. Sequencing was carried out using blood. This chain uses TRBV7-2 with TRBJ2-5, with a possible D match to TRBD2 (5 bases). The CDR3 region has the DNA TGTGCCAGCAGCCTCTCTCGGGGAAGCCTCCAGACCCAGCACTTC. It yields the protein CASSLSRGSLQTQHF. Variable domain in full (rest from reference TRBV7-2 and TRBJ2-5): GAGVSQSPSNKVTEKGKDVELRCDPISGHTALYWYRQSLGQGLEFLIYFQGNSAPDKSGLPSDRFSAERTGGSVSTLTIQRTQQEDSAVYLCASSLSRGSLQTQHFGPGTRLLVL.